This TCR beta chain was recovered during a study of graft-versus-host responses after intestinal transplantation. Findings of the study overall: There were GvH clones found in recipient marrow, and some of them appeared first in ileum or blood.

The germline V gene has CDR1 ENHRY and CDR2 SYGVKD. There are 15 residues in the CDR3. Unmatched junction bases numbered 13, after V lost 11 bases and J lost 3 bases. Note on this clone: The target antigen is unknown.

Intraepithelial and lamina propria lymphocytes were freed from processed graft tissue. Repertoires were generated with immunoSEQ multiplex PCR, while TCRdb's copy carries only in-frame clones and drops some. The sample comprises some 8,200 clones, approximately 81% of which are singletons, and approximately 11% rests with the top ten. The sequence came from a human patient who received an intestinal transplant, so some T cells may come from the graft donor. The specimen comprised ileum tissue, sampled about 230 days after intestinal transplant. The gene calls are TRBV10-3 and TRBJ1-2; 9 bases are a match to TRBD1. The CDR3 DNA is TGTGCCTCTAACGAGGACAGGGGATCACACTATGGCTACACCTTC. Its translation is CASNEDRGSHYGYTF.